This T cell receptor (beta chain) was obtained from a study of Ad26.COV2.S vaccination and SARS-CoV-2 variants. Looking at the study overall: Administration of Ad26.COV2.S was intramuscular, either once or twice 56 days apart.

The treatment was: 15 to 20 received Ad26.COV2.S at low or high dose, single or two shots; 5 received placebo; per-sample allocation not given. All samples were drawn on day 63, counting from the first vaccine or placebo injection. The ends lost 5 bases at V and 6 bases at J; junction bases unmatched: 6. The CDR3 length is 15 residues. Germline loops: CDR1 SGHTA, CDR2 FQGTGA. Generated by immunoSEQ multiplex PCR, the TCRdb table keeps only in-frame clones and is missing some. The table lists around 300,000 clones, about 86% of them singletons, with about 10% in the top ten. This chain links TRBV7-3 with TRBJ2-2; 10 bases align to TRBD2. The TCR comes from a person between 18 and 65 years old who received the Ad26.COV2.S COVID-19 vaccine or a placebo. This sample comprised peripheral blood, obtained in a trial of Ad26.COV2.S vaccine versus placebo. The CDR3 region has the DNA TGTGCCAGCAGCACTAGCGGGGTGGGCGCCGGGGAGCTGTTTTTT. It encodes CASSTSGVGAGELFF.